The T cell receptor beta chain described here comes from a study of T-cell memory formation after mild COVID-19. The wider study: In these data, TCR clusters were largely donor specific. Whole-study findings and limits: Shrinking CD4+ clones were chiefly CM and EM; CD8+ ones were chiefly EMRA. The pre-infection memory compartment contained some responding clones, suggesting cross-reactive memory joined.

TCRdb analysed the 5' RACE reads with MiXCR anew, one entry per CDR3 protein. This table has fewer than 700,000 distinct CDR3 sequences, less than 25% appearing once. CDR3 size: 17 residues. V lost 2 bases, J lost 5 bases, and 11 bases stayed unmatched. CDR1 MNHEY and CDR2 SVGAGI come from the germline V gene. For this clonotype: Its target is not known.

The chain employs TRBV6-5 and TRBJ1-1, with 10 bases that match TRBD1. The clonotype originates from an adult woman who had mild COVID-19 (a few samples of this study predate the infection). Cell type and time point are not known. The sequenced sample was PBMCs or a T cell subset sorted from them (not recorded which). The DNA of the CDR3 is TGTGCCAGCAGTTACCGTAGGGACAGGGGCCAAGGGACTGAAGCTTTCTTT. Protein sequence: CASSYRRDRGQGTEAFF.